The rows below give T cell receptor beta chains drawn from one sample of a study of blood T cell repertoires in COVID-19. Method: immunoSEQ multiplex PCR; TCRdb's copy keeps in-frame clones and lacks some. Altogether 200,000 to 300,000 clones are present, roughly 91% being singletons, with the ten largest covering about 0.79%. Sequences were obtained from peripheral blood. The receptor set was obtained from a man aged 25-40 years with COVID-19, enrolled during active disease. CDR3s include the opening cysteine and the closing phenylalanine or tryptophan. Each record gives: CDR3 DNA, CDR3 protein, D gene, J gene, clone size, V gene. The D gene is left open where the match is weak. Not every row has a clone size; where given, it reads once, few, many or a size class.

TGCGCCAGCAGCCCAACTTCGGACTGGCTCGGAGGCTACACCTTC CASSPTSDWLGGYTF - TRBJ1-2 - TRBV5-1
TGTGCTAGTGGTCCCGGGACAGGGGCCGGGGAGCTGTTTTTT CASGPGTGAGELFF TRBD1 TRBJ2-2 - TRBV12-5
TGCGCCAGCAGCCAAGTCCAGGGGAGTAGTTCACCCCTCCACTTT CASSQVQGSSSPLHF - TRBJ1-6 - TRBV4-1
TGTGCCAGCAGCCAAGAGTCGGGATACTCTGGAAACACCATATATTTT CASSQESGYSGNTIYF - TRBJ1-3 - TRBV14
TGTGCCAGTAGCTTAACCGGGACAGGGATCGACGAGCAGTACTTC CASSLTGTGIDEQYF TRBD1 TRBJ2-7 - TRBV19
TGTGCCAGCAGCCGGGGGATAAGAGCTTTCTTT CASSRGIRAFF - TRBJ1-1 - TRBV7-9
TGCGCCAGCAGCTTGGACCTAGCGGGGGGGCCGATATCCTACAATGAGCAGTTCTTC CASSLDLAGGPISYNEQFF TRBD2 TRBJ2-1 - TRBV5-1
TGTGCCAGCAGCCAGGAACTTGAACTAGAAGATACGCAGTATTTT CASSQELELEDTQYF - TRBJ2-3 - TRBV3-1/TRBV3-2
TGTGCCAGCAGTGCCCGACAGGGAAAAGGGAATGAAAAACTGTTTTTT CASSARQGKGNEKLFF TRBD1 TRBJ1-4 - TRBV6-1
TGTGCCAGCAGCCAAGATTACTCGGGGTTTGGAACTTTCTTT CASSQDYSGFGTFF - TRBJ1-1 - TRBV14
TGTGCCAGCAGTTTTAGTAAAGCGGCGGGATACAATGAGCAGTTCTTC CASSFSKAAGYNEQFF - TRBJ2-1 - TRBV28
TGTGCCAGTAGTGCTCTGACAGGCCTTCTCTATGGCTACACCTTC CASSALTGLLYGYTF - TRBJ1-2 - TRBV19
TGTGCCTGGAGTGTACTGGGAGGGCCGGGGAACCAAGAGACCCAGTACTTC CAWSVLGGPGNQETQYF TRBD2 TRBJ2-5 - TRBV30
TGTGCCATCCGGACAGGCTACACCGGGGAGCTGTTTTTT CAIRTGYTGELFF TRBD1 TRBJ2-2 - TRBV7-6
TGTGCCAGCAGTTTCGGCGGGGGGTTCGGCTACGAGCAGTACTTC CASSFGGGFGYEQYF TRBD2 TRBJ2-7 - TRBV27
TGTGCCAGCAGTTCCATACCCCTACAGGGGGCAAAGACCTTAACATTCTACGAGCAGTACTTC CASSSIPLQGAKTLTFYEQYF TRBD1 TRBJ2-7 - TRBV27
TGCGCCAGCAGCTTGCGGGGGGGGATCTCCTACGAGCAGTACTTC CASSLRGGISYEQYF TRBD2 TRBJ2-7 - TRBV5-1
TGCGCCAGCAGCTTGCAGGGTTTTGTTGAAGCTTTCTTT CASSLQGFVEAFF - TRBJ1-1 once TRBV5-1
TGTGCCAGCAGCTTAGATCGTGACAGGGGGTGGGATACGCAGTATTTT CASSLDRDRGWDTQYF TRBD1 TRBJ2-3 - TRBV11-2
TGCGCCAGCAGCTTGGAGGGCTTAGAGGGGACCCAGTACTTC CASSLEGLEGTQYF - TRBJ2-5 - TRBV5-1
TGTGCCAGCAGTCGCCCGGGACAGGGGGCCTTCGAGCAGTACTTC CASSRPGQGAFEQYF TRBD1 TRBJ2-7 - TRBV7-2
TGTGCCAGTAGTAGAGGGGAACAGGGGGCCGGCTACACCTTC CASSRGEQGAGYTF TRBD1 TRBJ1-2 - TRBV19
TGTGCCAGCAGCCTGACACTTAACTATGGCTACACCTTC CASSLTLNYGYTF - TRBJ1-2 - TRBV6-5
TGTGCCAGCAGTTACTCCGCGGGGGCCCGCCAAGAGACCCAGTACTTC CASSYSAGARQETQYF - TRBJ2-5 - TRBV6-6
TGTGCCAGTAGGGCAAATAATTCACCCCTCCACTTT CASRANNSPLHF - TRBJ1-6 - TRBV19
TGTGCCAGCAGCCAACGGGGGTCTAATTCACCCCTCCACTTT CASSQRGSNSPLHF - TRBJ1-6 - TRBV3-1/TRBV3-2
TGCGCCAGCAGCAGTTTTACCAGTAACACTGAAGCTTTCTTT CASSSFTSNTEAFF - TRBJ1-1 - TRBV4-1
TGTGCCAGCAGTGGGGGGACAGGGGTTGGCTACGAGCAGTACTTC CASSGGTGVGYEQYF TRBD1 TRBJ2-7 - TRBV6-6
TGCAGTGGGGAGAGCTCCTACGAGCAGTACTTC CSGESSYEQYF - TRBJ2-7 - TRBV20-1
TGTGCCAGCAGCTTTAACAGATTGAACACTGAAGCTTTCTTT CASSFNRLNTEAFF - TRBJ1-1 - TRBV13
TGTGCCAGCGGGGGAGGCCATTATAGCAATCAGCCCCAGCATTTT CASGGGHYSNQPQHF - TRBJ1-5 - TRBV2
TGTGCCAGCAGTTTCCGACCGGGACTAGCCATCTACGAGCAGTACTTC CASSFRPGLAIYEQYF TRBD2 TRBJ2-7 - TRBV27
TGTGCCAGCAGCCGCTGGGACAGCGGTGGTGCGACTAATGAAAAACTGTTTTTT CASSRWDSGGATNEKLFF TRBD1 TRBJ1-4 once TRBV5-5
TGTGCCAGCTCAAGCGGGGATCGTCAGCCCCAGCATTTT CASSSGDRQPQHF - TRBJ1-5 - TRBV18
TGTGCCAGCAGTTCTGGGACAGGGGGCTTTGGCTACACCTTC CASSSGTGGFGYTF TRBD1 TRBJ1-2 - TRBV28
TGTGCCAGCAGCTCGTCGGAGTATGGCTACACCTTC CASSSSEYGYTF - TRBJ1-2 - TRBV5-6
TGTGCCAGTAGCAATGAGGCTAGCACCTCGGAGACCCAGTACTTC CASSNEASTSETQYF - TRBJ2-5 - TRBV3-1/TRBV3-2
TGCGCCAGCAGCTACGGGGAGAGCACTGAAGCTTTCTTT CASSYGESTEAFF - TRBJ1-1 - TRBV5-1
TGCGCCAGCAGCTTGACAGGGAGCGATGACGGGGAGCTGTTTTTT CASSLTGSDDGELFF - TRBJ2-2 - TRBV5-1
TGTGCCAGCAACAAAAGAGCAGGTGGGACAGGGTCCTCACCCCTCCACTTT CASNKRAGGTGSSPLHF TRBD1 TRBJ1-6 - TRBV27